The TCR beta chain under discussion was sequenced for a study of T cell responses to AZD1222 COVID-19 vaccine. The wider study: Some second doses came at about 4 weeks and others at about 12 weeks; these were pooled.

Points from the study as a whole: Scientists sampled the repertoires only once the peak T cell response had passed. The breadth and depth of Spike-specific TCRs increased once two AZD1222 doses had been given. Spike was spanned by vaccine-associated CD4 TCRs, with dominance at 160-218 and 743-854.

Comments on this clone: Antigen: not known.

The CDR3 runs to 15 residues. Germline-derived CDR1 and CDR2 are SEHNR and FQNEAQ (reference sequence). Losses at the gene ends were 5 bases for V and 5 bases for J; bases not matched to a gene: 3. The assay was immunoSEQ multiplex PCR, and TCRdb's table has in-frame clones only and misses some. Of about 130,000 clones detected, 94% appear once; the ten largest clones hold approximately 7%. Sequences were derived from peripheral blood, sampled on day 0 of AZD1222 vaccination. This receptor was identified in an adult in good health. V usage is TRBV7-9 and J usage is TRBJ2-1; 13 positions agree with TRBD2. CDR3 sequence (DNA): TGTGCCAGCAGCCAGGGACTAGCGGGAAACAATGAGCAGTTCTTC. This gives the protein CASSQGLAGNNEQFF.